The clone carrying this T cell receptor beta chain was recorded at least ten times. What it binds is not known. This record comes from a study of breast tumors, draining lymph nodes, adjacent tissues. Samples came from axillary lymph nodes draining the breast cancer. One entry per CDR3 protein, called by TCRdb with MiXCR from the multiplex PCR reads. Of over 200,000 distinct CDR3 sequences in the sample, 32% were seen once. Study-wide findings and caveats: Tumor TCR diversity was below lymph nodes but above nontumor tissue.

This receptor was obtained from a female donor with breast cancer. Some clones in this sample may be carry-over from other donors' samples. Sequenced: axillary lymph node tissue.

CDR3 residues: CASSLDRINSPLHF. The CDR3 region has the DNA TGCGCCAGCAGCCTGGACAGGATTAATTCACCCCTCCACTTT. The rearrangement uses TRBV4-3 and TRBJ1-6; TRBD1 aligns across 7 bases. The CDR3 is made up of 14 amino acids. CDR1 and CDR2 from the germline V gene are LGHNA and YSLEER. The J segment lost 6 bases and the V segment lost 4 bases, leaving 3 bases of the junction unmatched.